This TCR beta chain was sequenced for a study of Graves' ophthalmopathy and Graves' hyperthyroidism. General observations from the study: Researchers report that a 13-signature model separated ophthalmopathy from stable hyperthyroidism, posting less than 90% sensitivity and roughly 81% specificity.

Investigators amplified TCR beta CDR3 regions from RNA transcripts. First-round RT-PCR relied on HTBI primers, and a second-round multiplex PCR came next. Each CDR3 protein gets one entry after TCRdb re-called the multiplex PCR reads with MiXCR. The table lists 150,000 to 200,000 distinct CDR3 sequences, 35% to 45% of them singletons. This clonotype was seen repeatedly, ten times or more. Its antigen is still unknown. Germline CDR1 reads MNHNS; CDR2 reads SASEGT. V lost 6 bases and J lost 5, with 15 bases in between. The CDR3 runs to 14 residues. The clonotype originates from a man between 25 and 39 years old with Graves' ophthalmopathy. Sequencing was done on a sample of peripheral blood. The chain carries TRBV6-1 and TRBJ2-3, with D hard to call. The CDR3 region is CASSRQTNRDTQYF. CDR3 nucleotide sequence: TGTGCCAGCAGCCGCCAAACGAACAGAGATACGCAGTATTTT.